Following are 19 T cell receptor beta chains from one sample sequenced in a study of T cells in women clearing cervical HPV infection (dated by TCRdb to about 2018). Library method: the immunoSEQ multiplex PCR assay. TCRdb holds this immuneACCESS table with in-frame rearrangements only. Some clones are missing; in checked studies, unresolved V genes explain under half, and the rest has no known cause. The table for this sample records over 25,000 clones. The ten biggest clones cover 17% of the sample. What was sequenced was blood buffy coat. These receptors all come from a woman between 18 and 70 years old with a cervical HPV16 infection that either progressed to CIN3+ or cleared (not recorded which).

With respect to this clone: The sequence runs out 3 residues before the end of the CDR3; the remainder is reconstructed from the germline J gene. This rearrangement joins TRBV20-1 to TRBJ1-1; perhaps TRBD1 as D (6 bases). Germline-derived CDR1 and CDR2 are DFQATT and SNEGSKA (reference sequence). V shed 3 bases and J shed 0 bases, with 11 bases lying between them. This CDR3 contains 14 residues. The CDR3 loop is CSASRGLMNTEAFF. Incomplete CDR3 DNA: TGCAGTGCTAGCAGGGGCCTCATGAACACTGAA.

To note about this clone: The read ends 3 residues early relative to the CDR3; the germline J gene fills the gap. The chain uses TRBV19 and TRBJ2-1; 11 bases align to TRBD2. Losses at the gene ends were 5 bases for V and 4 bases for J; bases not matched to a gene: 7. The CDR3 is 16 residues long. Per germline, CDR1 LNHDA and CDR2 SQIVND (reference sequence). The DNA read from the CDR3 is TGTGCCAGTAGTCGAGACGGGACTAGCGGTTACAATGAG. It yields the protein CASSRDGTSGYNE. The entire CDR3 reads CASSRDGTSGYNEQFF.

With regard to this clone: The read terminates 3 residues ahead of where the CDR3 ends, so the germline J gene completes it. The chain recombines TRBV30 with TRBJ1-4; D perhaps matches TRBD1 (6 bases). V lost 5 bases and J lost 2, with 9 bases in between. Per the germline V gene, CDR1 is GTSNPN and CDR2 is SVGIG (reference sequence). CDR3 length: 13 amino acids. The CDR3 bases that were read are TGTGCCTGGTCCAGGGGTACTAATGAAAAA. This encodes CAWSRGTNEK. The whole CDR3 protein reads CAWSRGTNEKLFF.

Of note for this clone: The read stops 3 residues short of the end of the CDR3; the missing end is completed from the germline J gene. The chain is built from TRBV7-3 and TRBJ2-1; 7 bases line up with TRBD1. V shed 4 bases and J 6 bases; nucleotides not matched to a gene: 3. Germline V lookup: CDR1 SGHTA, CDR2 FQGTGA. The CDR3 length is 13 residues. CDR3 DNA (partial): TGTGCCAGCAGCTGGGCAGGGGGCAATGAG. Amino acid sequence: CASSWAGGNE. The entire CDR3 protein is CASSWAGGNEQFF.

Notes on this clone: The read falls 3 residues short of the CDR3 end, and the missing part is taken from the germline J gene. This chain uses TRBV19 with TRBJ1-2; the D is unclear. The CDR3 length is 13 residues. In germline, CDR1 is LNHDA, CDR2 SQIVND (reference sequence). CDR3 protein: CASSQPPTDTYTF. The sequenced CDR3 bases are TGTGCCAGTAGTCAGCCCCCCACAGATACC.

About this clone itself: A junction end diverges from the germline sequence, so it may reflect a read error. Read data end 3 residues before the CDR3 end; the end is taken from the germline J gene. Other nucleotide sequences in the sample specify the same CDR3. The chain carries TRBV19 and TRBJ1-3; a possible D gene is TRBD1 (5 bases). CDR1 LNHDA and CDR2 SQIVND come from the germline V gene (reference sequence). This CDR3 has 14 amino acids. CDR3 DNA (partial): TGTGCCAGTACCGAGGGTGGGGCTGGAAACACA. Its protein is CASTEGGAGNT. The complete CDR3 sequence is CASTEGGAGNTIYF. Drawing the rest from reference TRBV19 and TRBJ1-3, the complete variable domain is DGGITQSPKYLFRKEGQNVTLSCEQNLNHDAMYWYRQDPGQGLRLIYYSQIVNDFQKGDIAEGYSVSREKKESFPLTVTSAQKNPTAFYLCASTEGGAGNTIYFGEGSWLTVV.

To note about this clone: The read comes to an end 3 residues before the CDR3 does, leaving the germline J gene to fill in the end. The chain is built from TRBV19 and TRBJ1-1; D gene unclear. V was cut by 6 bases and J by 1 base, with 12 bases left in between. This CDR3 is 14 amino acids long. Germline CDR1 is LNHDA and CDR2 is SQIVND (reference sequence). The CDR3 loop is CASRLNFQNTEAFF. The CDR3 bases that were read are TGTGCCAGTAGACTAAATTTCCAGAACACTGAA.

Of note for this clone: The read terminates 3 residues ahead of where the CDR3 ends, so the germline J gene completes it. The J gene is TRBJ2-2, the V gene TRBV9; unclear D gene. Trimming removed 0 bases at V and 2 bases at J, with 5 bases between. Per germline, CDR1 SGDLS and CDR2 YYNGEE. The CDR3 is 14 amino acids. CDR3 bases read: TGTGCCAGCAGCGTAGAGCCTAACACCGGGGAG. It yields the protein CASSVEPNTGE. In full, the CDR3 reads CASSVEPNTGELFF.

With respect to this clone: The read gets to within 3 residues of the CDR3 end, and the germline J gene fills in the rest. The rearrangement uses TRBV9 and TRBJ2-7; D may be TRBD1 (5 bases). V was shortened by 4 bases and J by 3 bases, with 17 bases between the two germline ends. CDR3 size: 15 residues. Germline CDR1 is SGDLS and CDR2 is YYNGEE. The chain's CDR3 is CASSPRLGQGYEQYF. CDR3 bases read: TGTGCCAGCAGCCCCCGTCTGGGGCAGGGCTACGAG.

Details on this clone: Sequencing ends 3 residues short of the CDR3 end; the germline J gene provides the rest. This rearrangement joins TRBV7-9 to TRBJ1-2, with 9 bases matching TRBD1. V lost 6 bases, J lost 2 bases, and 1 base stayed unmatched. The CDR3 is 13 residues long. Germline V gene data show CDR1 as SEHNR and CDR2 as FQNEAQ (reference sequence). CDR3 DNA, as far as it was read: TGTGCCAGCAGTGGGACAGGGAACTATGGC. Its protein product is CASSGTGNYG. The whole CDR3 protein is CASSGTGNYGYTF.

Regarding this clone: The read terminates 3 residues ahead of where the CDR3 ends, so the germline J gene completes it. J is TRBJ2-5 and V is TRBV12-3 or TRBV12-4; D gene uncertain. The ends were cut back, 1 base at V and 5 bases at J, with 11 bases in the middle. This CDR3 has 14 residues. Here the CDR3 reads CASSLDLRLETQYF. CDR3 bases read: TGTGCCAGCAGTTTAGACCTGAGGTTGGAGACC.

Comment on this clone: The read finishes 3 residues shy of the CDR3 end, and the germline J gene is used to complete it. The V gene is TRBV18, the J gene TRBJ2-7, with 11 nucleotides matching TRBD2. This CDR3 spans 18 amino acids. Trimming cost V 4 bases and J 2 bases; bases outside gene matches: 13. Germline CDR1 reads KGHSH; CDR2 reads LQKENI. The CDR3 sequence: CASSLFPSLAGETYEQYF. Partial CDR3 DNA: TGTGCCAGCTCACTTTTCCCTTCACTAGCGGGAGAAACCTACGAG. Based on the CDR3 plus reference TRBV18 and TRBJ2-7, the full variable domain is NAGVMQNPRHLVRRRGQEARLRCSPMKGHSHVYWYRQLPEEGLKFMVYLQKENIIDESGMPKERFSAEFPKEGPSILRIQQVVRGDSAAYFCASSLFPSLAGETYEQYFGPGTRLTVT.

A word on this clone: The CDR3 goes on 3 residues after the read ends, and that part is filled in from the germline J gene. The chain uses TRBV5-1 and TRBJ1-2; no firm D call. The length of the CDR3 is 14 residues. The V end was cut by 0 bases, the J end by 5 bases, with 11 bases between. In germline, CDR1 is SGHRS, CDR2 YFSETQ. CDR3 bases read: TGCGCCAGCAGCTTGGATCGGTTAGTATATGGC. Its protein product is CASSLDRLVYG. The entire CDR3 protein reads CASSLDRLVYGYTF.

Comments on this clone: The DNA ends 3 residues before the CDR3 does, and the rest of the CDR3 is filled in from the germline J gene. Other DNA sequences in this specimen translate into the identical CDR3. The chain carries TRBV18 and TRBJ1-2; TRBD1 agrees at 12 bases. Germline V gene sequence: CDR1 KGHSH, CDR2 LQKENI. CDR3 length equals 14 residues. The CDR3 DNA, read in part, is TGTGCCAGCTCACCAGGGACAGGGGGCTACGAC. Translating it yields CASSPGTGGYD. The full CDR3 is CASSPGTGGYDYTF.

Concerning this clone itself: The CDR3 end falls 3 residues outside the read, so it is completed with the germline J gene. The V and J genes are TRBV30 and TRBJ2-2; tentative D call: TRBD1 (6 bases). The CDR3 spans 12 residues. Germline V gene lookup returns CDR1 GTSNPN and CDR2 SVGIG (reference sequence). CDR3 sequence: CAATEGVWKLFF. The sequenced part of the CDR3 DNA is TGTGCCGCAACAGAGGGGGTGTGGAAG.

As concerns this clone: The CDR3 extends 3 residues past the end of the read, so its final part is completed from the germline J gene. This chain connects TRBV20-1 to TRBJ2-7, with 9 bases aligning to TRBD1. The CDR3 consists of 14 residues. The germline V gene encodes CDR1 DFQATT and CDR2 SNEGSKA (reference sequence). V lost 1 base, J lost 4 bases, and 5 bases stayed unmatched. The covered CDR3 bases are TGCAGTGCTAGAGGTTGGGACAGGGAATACGAG. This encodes CSARGWDREYE. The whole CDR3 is CSARGWDREYEQYF.

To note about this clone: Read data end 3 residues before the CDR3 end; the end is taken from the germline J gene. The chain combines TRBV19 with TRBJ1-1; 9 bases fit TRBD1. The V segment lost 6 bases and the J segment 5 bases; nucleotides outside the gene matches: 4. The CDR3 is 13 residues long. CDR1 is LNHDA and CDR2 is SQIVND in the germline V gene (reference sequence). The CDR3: CASRWTGETEAFF. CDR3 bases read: TGTGCCAGTAGATGGACAGGGGAGACTGAA.

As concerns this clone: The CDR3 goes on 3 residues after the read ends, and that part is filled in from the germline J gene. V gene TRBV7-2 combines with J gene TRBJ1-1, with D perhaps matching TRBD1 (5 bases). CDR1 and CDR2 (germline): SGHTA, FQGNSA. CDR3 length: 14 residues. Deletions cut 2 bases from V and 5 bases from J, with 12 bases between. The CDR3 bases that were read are TGTGCCAGCAGCTTATTAGGGGTGGGAACTGAA. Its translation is CASSLLGVGTE. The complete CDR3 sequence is CASSLLGVGTEAFF. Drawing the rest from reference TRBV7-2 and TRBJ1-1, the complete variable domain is GAGVSQSPSNKVTEKGKDVELRCDPISGHTALYWYRQSLGQGLEFLIYFQGNSAPDKSGLPSDRFSAERTGGSVSTLTIQRTQQEDSAVYLCASSLLGVGTEAFFGQGTRLTVV.

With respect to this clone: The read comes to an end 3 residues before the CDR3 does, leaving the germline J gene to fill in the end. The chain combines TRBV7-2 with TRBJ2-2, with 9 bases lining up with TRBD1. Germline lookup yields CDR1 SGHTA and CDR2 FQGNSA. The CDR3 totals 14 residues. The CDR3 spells CASSPRTGDSPLFF. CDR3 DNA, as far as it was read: TGTGCCAGCAGCCCCCGGACAGGGGATTCACCG. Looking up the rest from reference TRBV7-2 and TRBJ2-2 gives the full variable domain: GAGVSQSPSNKVTEKGKDVELRCDPISGHTALYWYRQSLGQGLEFLIYFQGNSAPDKSGLPSDRFSAERTGGSVSTLTIQRTQQEDSAVYLCASSPRTGDSPLFFGEGSRLTVL.